This T cell receptor beta chain was retrieved from a study of shared clonotypes between healthy human individuals. The data were produced by immunoSEQ multiplex PCR, yet TCRdb's version contains in-frame clones alone and is incomplete. Of roughly 2.2 million clones in the sample, 90% to 95% were seen once. Among the donors, all were Caucasian adults who lived in Nashville, Tennessee. V dropped 4 bases and J dropped 5; count of bases not matched to a gene: 9. The CDR3 is 16 amino acids. Germline loops: CDR1 MGHDK, CDR2 SYGVNS. The sample comprised naive CD4+ T cells from PBMCs. Subset denoted: CD45RA+ positively selected. The genes are TRBV25-1 and TRBJ2-7; 12 bases fit TRBD1. This TCR was sampled from a man between 18 and 35 years old in good health. Some clones in this sample may be carry-over from other donors' samples. The CDR3 protein is CASSAGTGGIMDEQYF. DNA of the CDR3: TGTGCCAGCAGTGCCGGGACAGGGGGCATCATGGACGAGCAGTACTTC.